This note documents a single T cell receptor beta chain sequence. No antigen is known for it. The CDR3 covers 11 residues. V lost 7 bases, J lost 4 bases, and 8 bases lay in between. Germline values: CDR1 SGHTS, CDR2 YDEGEE. The data stem from a study of cytomegalovirus exposure and HLA in healthy donors. Study details: In an early release, HLA-typed donors contributed 75 million to 85 million unique TCR sequences. Overall study results and limits: TCR beta V- and J-gene trimming, according to a later analysis, was linked to a missense DCLRE1C variant. The study put under 200 TCR beta chains on its list as cytomegalovirus-associated.

The PCR made use of 60 Vbeta and 13 Jbeta primers. TCRdb's copy holds only in-frame clones and misses some; the assay was immunoSEQ multiplex PCR. The sample carries approximately 96,000 clones, approximately 79% recorded once. The receptor was derived from a male donor in good health and CMV-seronegative. Sequencing was performed on PBMCs. This sequence joins TRBV5-8 and TRBJ2-5; D may be TRBD2 (5 bases). The CDR3 region is CASGERETQYF. The CDR3 DNA follows: TGTGCCAGCGGGGAGCGAGAGACCCAGTACTTC.